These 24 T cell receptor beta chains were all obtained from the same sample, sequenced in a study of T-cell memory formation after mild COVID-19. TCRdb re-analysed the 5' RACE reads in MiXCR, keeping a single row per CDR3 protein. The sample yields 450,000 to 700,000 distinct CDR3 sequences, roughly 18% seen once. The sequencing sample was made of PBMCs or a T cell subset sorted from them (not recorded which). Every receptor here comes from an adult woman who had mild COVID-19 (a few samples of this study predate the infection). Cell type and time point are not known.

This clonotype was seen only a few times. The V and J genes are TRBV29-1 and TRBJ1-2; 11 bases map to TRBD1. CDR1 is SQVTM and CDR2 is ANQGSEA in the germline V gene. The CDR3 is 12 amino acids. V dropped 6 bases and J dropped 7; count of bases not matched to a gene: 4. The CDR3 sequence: CSVPGTGGGYTF. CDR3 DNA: TGCAGCGTACCCGGGACAGGGGGTGGCTACACCTTC.

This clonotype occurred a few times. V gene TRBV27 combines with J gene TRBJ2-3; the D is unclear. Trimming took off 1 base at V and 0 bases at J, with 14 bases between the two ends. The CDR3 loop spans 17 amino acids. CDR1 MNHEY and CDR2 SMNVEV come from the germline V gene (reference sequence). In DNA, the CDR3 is TGTGCCAGCAGTTTATTTTGGGGAAGATCAAGCACAGATACGCAGTATTTT. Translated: CASSLFWGRSSTDTQYF.

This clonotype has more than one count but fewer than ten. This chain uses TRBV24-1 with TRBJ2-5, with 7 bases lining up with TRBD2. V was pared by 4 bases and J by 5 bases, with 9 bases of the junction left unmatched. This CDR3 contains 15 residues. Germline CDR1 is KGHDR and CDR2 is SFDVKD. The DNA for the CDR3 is TGTGCCACCAGTGAACCCGGACTAGGGGCGGAGACCCAGTACTTC. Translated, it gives CATSEPGLGAETQYF.

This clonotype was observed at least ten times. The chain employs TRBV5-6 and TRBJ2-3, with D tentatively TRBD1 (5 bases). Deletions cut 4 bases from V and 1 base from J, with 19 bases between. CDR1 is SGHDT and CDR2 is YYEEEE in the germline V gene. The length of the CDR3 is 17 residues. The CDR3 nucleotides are TGTGCCAGCAGCCCTGGGGCGCCTCCGGCTGGCACAGATACGCAGTATTTT. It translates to CASSPGAPPAGTDTQYF.

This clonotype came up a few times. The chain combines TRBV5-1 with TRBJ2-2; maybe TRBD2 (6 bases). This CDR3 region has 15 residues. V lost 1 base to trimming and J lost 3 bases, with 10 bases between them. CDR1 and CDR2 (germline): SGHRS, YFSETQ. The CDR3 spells CASSLPVADTGELFF. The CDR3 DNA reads TGCGCCAGCAGCTTGCCGGTAGCGGACACCGGGGAGCTGTTTTTT.

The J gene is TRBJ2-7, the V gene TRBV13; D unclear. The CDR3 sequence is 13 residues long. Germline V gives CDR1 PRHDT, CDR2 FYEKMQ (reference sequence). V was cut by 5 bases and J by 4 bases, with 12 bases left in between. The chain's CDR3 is CASSSSAEYEQYF. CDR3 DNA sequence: TGTGCCAGCAGCAGTTCGGCTGAGTACGAGCAGTACTTC.

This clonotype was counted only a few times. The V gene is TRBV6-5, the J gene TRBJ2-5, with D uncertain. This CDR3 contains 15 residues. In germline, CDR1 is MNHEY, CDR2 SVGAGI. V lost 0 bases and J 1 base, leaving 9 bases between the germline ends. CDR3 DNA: TGTGCCAGCAGTTACTCGAGTAAGCTCCAAGAGACCCAGTACTTC. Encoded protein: CASSYSSKLQETQYF.

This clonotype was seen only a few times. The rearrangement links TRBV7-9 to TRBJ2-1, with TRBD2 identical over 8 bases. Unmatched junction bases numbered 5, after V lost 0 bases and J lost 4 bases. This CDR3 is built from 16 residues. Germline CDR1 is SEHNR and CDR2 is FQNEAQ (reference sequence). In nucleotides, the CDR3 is TGTGCCAGCAGCTTAGCCGGAGCGGGGGCGTACAATGAGCAGTTCTTC. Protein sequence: CASSLAGAGAYNEQFF.

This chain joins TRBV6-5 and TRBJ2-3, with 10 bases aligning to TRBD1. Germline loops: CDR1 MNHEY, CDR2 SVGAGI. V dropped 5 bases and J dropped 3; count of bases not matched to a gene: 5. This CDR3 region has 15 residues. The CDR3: CASSTPGQGTDTQYF. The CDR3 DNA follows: TGTGCCAGCAGTACTCCGGGACAGGGGACAGATACGCAGTATTTT.

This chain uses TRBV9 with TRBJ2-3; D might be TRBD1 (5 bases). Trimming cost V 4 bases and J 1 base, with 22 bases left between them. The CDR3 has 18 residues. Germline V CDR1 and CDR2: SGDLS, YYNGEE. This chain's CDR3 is CASSPQDQGAGRTDTQYF. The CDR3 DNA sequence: TGTGCCAGCAGCCCCCAGGATCAGGGTGCCGGGCGCACAGATACGCAGTATTTT.

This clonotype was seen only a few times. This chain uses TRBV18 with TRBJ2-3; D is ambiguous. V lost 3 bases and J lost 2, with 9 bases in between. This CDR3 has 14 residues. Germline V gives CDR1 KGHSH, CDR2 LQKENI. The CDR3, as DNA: TGTGCCAGCTCACCTCGGAACCCCACAGATACGCAGTATTTT. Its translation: CASSPRNPTDTQYF.

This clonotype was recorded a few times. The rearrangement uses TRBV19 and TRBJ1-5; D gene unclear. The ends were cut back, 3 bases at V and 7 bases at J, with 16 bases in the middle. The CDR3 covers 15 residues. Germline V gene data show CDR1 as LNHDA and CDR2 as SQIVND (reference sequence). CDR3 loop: CASSILLAGIQPQHF. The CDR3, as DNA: TGTGCCAGTAGTATTTTGTTGGCAGGAATCCAGCCCCAGCATTTT.

The CDR3 DNA reads as TGTGCCAGCAGCCCGGGGACTAGCTCACATGAGCAGTTCTTC. This sequence encodes CASSPGTSSHEQFF. V is TRBV12-3 or TRBV12-4 and J is TRBJ2-1, with 9 bases aligning to TRBD2. J was trimmed by 8 bases and V by 6 bases; bases with no gene match: 8. CDR3 length equals 14 residues.

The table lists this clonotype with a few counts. CDR3 protein: CASSPPTGREYTGELFF. CDR3 DNA: TGTGCCAGCAGCCCACCCACTGGCAGGGAATACACCGGGGAGCTGTTTTTT. The gene calls are TRBV5-6 and TRBJ2-2; tentatively, D is TRBD1 (5 bases). The CDR3 consists of 17 residues. Trimming cost V 4 bases and J 3 bases, with 19 bases left between them. The germline CDR1 and CDR2 sequences are SGHDT and YYEEEE. The full variable domain, its missing parts supplied by reference TRBV5-6 and TRBJ2-2, is DAGVTQSPTHLIKTRGQQVTLRCSPKSGHDTVSWYQQALGQGPQFIFQYYEEEERQRGNFPDRFSGHQFPNYSSELNVNALLLGDSALYLCASSPPTGREYTGELFFGEGSRLTVL.

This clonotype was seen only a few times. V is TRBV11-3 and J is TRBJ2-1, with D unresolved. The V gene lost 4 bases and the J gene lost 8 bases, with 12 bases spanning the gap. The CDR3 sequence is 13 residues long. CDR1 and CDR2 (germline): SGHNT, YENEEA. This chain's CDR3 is CASSSESYYEQFF. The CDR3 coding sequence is TGTGCCAGCAGCTCCGAGTCTTACTATGAGCAGTTCTTC.

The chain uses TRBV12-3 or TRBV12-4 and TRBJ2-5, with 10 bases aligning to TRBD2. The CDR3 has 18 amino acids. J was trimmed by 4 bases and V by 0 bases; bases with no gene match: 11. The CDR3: CASSLAPSGGWDVETQYF. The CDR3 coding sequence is TGTGCCAGCAGTTTAGCCCCTAGCGGGGGTTGGGACGTAGAGACCCAGTACTTC.

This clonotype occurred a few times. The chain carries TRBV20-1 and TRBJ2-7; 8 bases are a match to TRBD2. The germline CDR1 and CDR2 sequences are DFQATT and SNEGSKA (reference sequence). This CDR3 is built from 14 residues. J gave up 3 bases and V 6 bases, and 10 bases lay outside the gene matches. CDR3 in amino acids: CSAREGGTYYEQYF. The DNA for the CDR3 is TGCAGTGCACGGGAGGGGGGGACCTACTACGAGCAGTACTTC.

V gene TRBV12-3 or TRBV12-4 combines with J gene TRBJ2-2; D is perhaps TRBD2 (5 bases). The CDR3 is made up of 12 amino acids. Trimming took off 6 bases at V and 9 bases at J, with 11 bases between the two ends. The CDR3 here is CASSPEGRELFF. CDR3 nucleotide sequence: TGTGCCAGCAGCCCAGAGGGCCGGGAGCTGTTTTTT.

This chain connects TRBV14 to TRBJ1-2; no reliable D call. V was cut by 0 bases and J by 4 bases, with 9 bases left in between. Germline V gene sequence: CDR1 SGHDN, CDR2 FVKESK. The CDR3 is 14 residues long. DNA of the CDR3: TGTGCCAGCAGCCAAGATGGCGCCAGCTATGGCTACACCTTC. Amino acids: CASSQDGASYGYTF.

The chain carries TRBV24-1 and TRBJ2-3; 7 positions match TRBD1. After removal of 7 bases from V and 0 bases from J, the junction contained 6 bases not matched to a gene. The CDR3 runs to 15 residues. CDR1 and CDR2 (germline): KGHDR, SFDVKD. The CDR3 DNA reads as TGTGCCACCAGGACGGACAGGAGAAGCACAGATACGCAGTATTTT. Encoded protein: CATRTDRRSTDTQYF.

CDR3 nucleotides: TGTGCCAACGGGGAGAGCTCCTACAATGAGCAGTTCTTC. Its protein product is CANGESSYNEQFF. V is TRBV7-9 and J is TRBJ2-1, with D perhaps matching TRBD2 (5 bases). V lost 10 bases and J 0 bases, leaving 10 bases between the germline ends. The CDR3 loop spans 13 amino acids. Germline lookup yields CDR1 SEHNR and CDR2 FQNEAQ (reference sequence).

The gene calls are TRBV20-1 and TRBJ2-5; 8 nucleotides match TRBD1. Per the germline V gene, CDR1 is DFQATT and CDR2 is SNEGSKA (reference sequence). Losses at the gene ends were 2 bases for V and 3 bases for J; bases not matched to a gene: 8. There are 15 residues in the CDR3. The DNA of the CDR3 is TGCAGTGCTAGAAGTGGGACAGGAGGCGAAGAGACCCAGTACTTC. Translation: CSARSGTGGEETQYF.

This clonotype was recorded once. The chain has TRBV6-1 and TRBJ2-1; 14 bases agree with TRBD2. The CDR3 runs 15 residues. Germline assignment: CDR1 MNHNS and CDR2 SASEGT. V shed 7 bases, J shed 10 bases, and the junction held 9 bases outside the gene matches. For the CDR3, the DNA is TGTGCCAGCAAAACTCCGGGACTAGCGGGAGAAGAGCAGTTCTTC. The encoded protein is CASKTPGLAGEEQFF.

The CDR3 sequence: CASSLAWQGDYGYTF. The CDR3 nucleotides read TGCGCCAGCAGCTTGGCCTGGCAGGGTGACTATGGCTACACCTTC. This chain connects TRBV5-1 to TRBJ1-2, with a possible D match to TRBD1 (5 bases). CDR1 and CDR2 (germline): SGHRS, YFSETQ. The CDR3 totals 15 residues. Trimming removed 0 bases from V and 3 bases from J, with 12 bases in between.